What follows are 9 T cell receptor beta chains derived from one specimen sequenced in a study of OX40 agonist ivuxolimab in advanced cancers. Assay: immunoSEQ multiplex PCR; the TCRdb copy retains only in-frame clones and omits some. The sample carries 70,000 or so clones, approximately 90% recorded once. This specimen consisted of CD4+ or CD8+ T cells sorted from blood, obtained in a trial of the OX40 agonist ivuxolimab. The receptors here all came from an adult with an advanced solid tumor such as melanoma, head and neck, liver or kidney cancer.

This clone was counted once. The CDR3 bases are TGTGCCAGCAGGGTAGTTTTGGGCACCGGGGAGCTGTTTTTT. Its protein is CASRVVLGTGELFF. The chain carries TRBV2 and TRBJ2-2; D remains unclear. This CDR3 contains 14 residues. Germline CDR1 reads SNHLY; CDR2 reads FYNNEI. Trimming stripped 6 bases from V and 4 bases from J, with 12 bases between. The full variable domain, its missing parts supplied by reference TRBV2 and TRBJ2-2, is EPEVTQTPSHQVTQMGQEVILRCVPISNHLYFYWYRQILGQKVEFLVSFYNNEISEKSEIFDDQFSVERPDGSNFTLKIRSTKLEDSAMYFCASRVVLGTGELFFGEGSRLTVL.

The gene calls are TRBV7-9 and TRBJ1-2, with 7 nucleotides matching TRBD1. The V gene's germline CDR1 is SEHNR and CDR2 FQNEAQ (reference sequence). The CDR3 has 17 amino acids. V was pared by 0 bases and J by 7 bases, with 14 bases of the junction left unmatched. The CDR3 sequence is CASSLASGQRYLGGYTF. Written as DNA, the CDR3 is TGTGCCAGCAGCTTAGCGTCGGGACAGCGATACCTCGGTGGCTACACCTTC.

The chain recombines TRBV5-4 with TRBJ2-2, with D possibly being TRBD2 (5 bases). Germline V gene data show CDR1 as SGHNT and CDR2 as YYREEE (reference sequence). The CDR3 totals 13 residues. The V end was cut by 4 bases, the J end by 6 bases, with 10 bases between. CDR3 region: CASSTERAGELFF. CDR3 bases: TGTGCCAGCAGCACCGAGAGGGCCGGGGAGCTGTTTTTT.

V gene TRBV20-1 combines with J gene TRBJ2-1, with D possibly being TRBD2 (7 bases). Germline V CDR1 and CDR2: DFQATT, SNEGSKA (reference sequence). The CDR3 extends over 11 amino acids. DNA for the CDR3: TGCGGGCTCGGGGGGCCAGTGGAGCAGTTCTTC. Translation gives CGLGGPVEQFF.

The rearrangement links TRBV29-1 to TRBJ2-5; D unresolved. Deletions cut 5 bases from V and 3 bases from J, with 4 bases between. There are 10 residues in the CDR3. Germline CDR1 and CDR2: SQVTM and ANQGSEA. The CDR3 sequence: CSVTEETQYF. The CDR3 DNA is TGCAGCGTTACCGAAGAGACCCAGTACTTC.

This sequence joins TRBV28 and TRBJ2-7; D is ambiguous. V gave up 3 bases and J gave up 6 bases, with 15 bases separating them. This CDR3 has 14 amino acids. The germline CDR1 and CDR2 sequences are MDHEN and SYDVKM. DNA for the CDR3: TGTGCCAGCAGTTTGAGGCAATCGTACTCCGAGCAGTACTTC. The encoded protein is CASSLRQSYSEQYF.

This clone was observed a single time. The V call is TRBV11-3, the J call TRBJ2-1; D is unresolved. The CDR3 consists of 13 residues. Germline V gene lookup returns CDR1 SGHNT and CDR2 YENEEA. V gave up 5 bases and J gave up 5 bases, with 10 bases separating them. As DNA, the CDR3 is TGTGCCAGCAGCCGGACGGATAACAATGAGCAGTTCTTC. Protein: CASSRTDNNEQFF.

This chain connects TRBV9 to TRBJ2-5, with D perhaps matching TRBD1 (6 bases). This CDR3 is 15 amino acids long. Germline CDR1 and CDR2: SGDLS and YYNGEE. V lost 4 bases and J 0 bases, leaving 13 bases between the germline ends. CDR3 coding DNA: TGTGCCAGCAGCTCAGAGGACAGAGACCAAGAGACCCAGTACTTC. This gives the protein CASSSEDRDQETQYF.

This chain uses TRBV10-3 with TRBJ1-3, with 8 positions matching TRBD1. The CDR3 has 18 amino acids. CDR1 is ENHRY and CDR2 is SYGVKD in the germline V gene. V lost 5 bases and J lost 2; bases outside the gene matches: 14. This chain's CDR3 is CAISPDRVICFAGNTIYF. The CDR3, as DNA: TGTGCCATCAGTCCGGACAGGGTTATATGTTTCGCTGGAAACACCATATATTTT.